The 27 T cell receptor beta chains given below trace back to one sample, sequenced in a study of technical replicates of blood from a handful of donors. Profiled with immunoSEQ multiplex PCR; TCRdb holds only in-frame clones, not every one. This table has 65,000 to 95,000 clones, 75% to 95% appearing once. Sequences were obtained from T cells isolated from PBMCs. The source is a human donor in good health.

The genes are TRBV6-4 and TRBJ1-1; tentatively, D is TRBD1 (6 bases). Germline V gene data show CDR1 as MRHNA and CDR2 as SNTAGT. Trimming shortened V by 6 bases and J by 4 bases, and 15 bases separated the two germline ends. The CDR3 is 14 amino acids. DNA for the CDR3: TGTGCCAGCAGAGATCCGGACAGAGGCACTGAAGCTTTCTTT. Residues: CASRDPDRGTEAFF.

This chain connects TRBV4-1 to TRBJ2-5, with 9 bases that match TRBD2. V shed 5 bases, J shed 5 bases, and the junction held 12 bases outside the gene matches. Per germline, CDR1 MGHRA and CDR2 YSYEKL. CDR3 length equals 16 residues. The CDR3 DNA reads TGCGCCAGCAGCGAGCGACTAGCGGCTTTCAGGGAGACCCAGTACTTC. Translating gives CASSERLAAFRETQYF.

This clone was detected only once. The V gene is TRBV7-2, the J gene TRBJ2-1, with 8 bases matching TRBD2. The CDR3 length is 15 residues. The J segment lost 7 bases and the V segment lost 3 bases, leaving 8 bases of the junction unmatched. Germline lookup yields CDR1 SGHTA and CDR2 FQGNSA. The CDR3: CASSLASGWMNEQFF. CDR3 in DNA: TGTGCCAGCAGCTTGGCTAGCGGGTGGATGAATGAGCAGTTCTTC. Combining the CDR3 with reference TRBV7-2 and TRBJ2-1 gives the whole variable domain GAGVSQSPSNKVTEKGKDVELRCDPISGHTALYWYRQSLGQGLEFLIYFQGNSAPDKSGLPSDRFSAERTGGSVSTLTIQRTQQEDSAVYLCASSLASGWMNEQFFGPGTRLTVL.

V and J are TRBV7-9 and TRBJ2-7, with D possibly being TRBD2 (7 bases). CDR3 size: 15 residues. The germline gives CDR1 SEHNR, CDR2 FQNEAQ (reference sequence). V lost 6 bases and J lost 2, with 17 bases in between. CDR3 sequence: CASRSGAGVPYEQYF. The CDR3, as DNA: TGTGCCAGCAGGTCAGGGGCGGGAGTTCCCTACGAGCAGTACTTC.

The sample holds one count of this clone. The junction differs from germline at one of its ends, possibly a read error. The rearrangement joins TRBV7-7 to TRBJ2-7, with 8 bases lining up with TRBD2. Looked up from germline, CDR1 is SSHAT and CDR2 is FNYEAQ (reference sequence). CDR3 length: 16 amino acids. DNA for the CDR3: TGTGCTAGCAGCCACGGGCCGGGACTAGGAACCTACGAGCAGTACTTC. This codes for CASSHGPGLGTYEQYF.

The chain links TRBV5-1 to TRBJ2-3; possible D gene TRBD2, 7 bases. The germline V and J ends were trimmed by 4 bases and 2 bases, with 23 bases remaining between them. Germline CDR1 SGHRS, CDR2 YFSETQ. The CDR3 runs 18 residues. The chain's CDR3 is CASSAGGGSFSLTDTQYF. The CDR3 coding sequence is TGCGCCAGCAGCGCCGGGGGCGGGAGTTTCAGTCTCACAGATACGCAGTATTTT.

This chain uses TRBV2 with TRBJ2-7, with D possibly being TRBD1 (7 bases). The V gene lost 4 bases and the J gene lost 1 base, with 17 bases spanning the gap. Germline assignment: CDR1 SNHLY and CDR2 FYNNEI. CDR3 size: 16 residues. CDR3 DNA: TGTGCCAGCAGTGTCCAGGGGGGACCAATTTCCTACGAGCAGTACTTC. This codes for CASSVQGGPISYEQYF.

The chain links TRBV5-1 to TRBJ2-2; TRBD1 matches 9 bases. V lost 4 bases, J lost 4 bases, and 5 bases stayed unmatched. The CDR3 is 15 residues long. CDR1 is SGHRS, CDR2 YFSETQ, per germline. The CDR3 spells CASSATGGSTGELFF. In nucleotides, the CDR3 is TGCGCCAGCAGCGCGACAGGGGGAAGCACCGGGGAGCTGTTTTTT.

The V gene is TRBV18, the J gene TRBJ2-7, with 10 bases fitting TRBD1. This CDR3 comprises 16 residues. The J segment lost 1 base and the V segment lost 2 bases, leaving 5 bases of the junction unmatched. In germline, CDR1 is KGHSH, CDR2 LQKENI. The CDR3 is CASSPGTGVTSYEQYF. CDR3 nucleotide sequence: TGTGCCAGCTCACCAGGGACAGGGGTGACTTCCTACGAGCAGTACTTC. Complete variable domain (other parts from reference TRBV18 and TRBJ2-7): NAGVMQNPRHLVRRRGQEARLRCSPMKGHSHVYWYRQLPEEGLKFMVYLQKENIIDESGMPKERFSAEFPKEGPSILRIQQVVRGDSAAYFCASSPGTGVTSYEQYFGPGTRLTVT.

Written as DNA, the CDR3 is TGTGCCAGCAGCTTAGTTCCAGCTAACTATGGCTACACCTTC. Amino acid sequence: CASSLVPANYGYTF. The chain joins TRBV11-2 to TRBJ1-2; D remains ambiguous. The V gene's germline CDR1 is SGHAT and CDR2 FQNNGV. The CDR3 spans 14 residues. V lost 1 base and J 0 bases, leaving 6 bases between the germline ends.

The genes are TRBV28 and TRBJ2-1; 9 bases map to TRBD1. The trim removed 5 bases at V and 5 bases at J, leaving 10 bases unmatched. This CDR3 is built from 16 residues. Germline CDR1 MDHEN, CDR2 SYDVKM. CDR3 nucleotides: TGTGCCAGCAGTCCGCCTCCGGGACAGGGCCACAATGAGCAGTTCTTC. It is translated as CASSPPPGQGHNEQFF. Combining the CDR3 with reference TRBV28 and TRBJ2-1 gives the whole variable domain DVKVTQSSRYLVKRTGEKVFLECVQDMDHENMFWYRQDPGLGLRLIYFSYDVKMKEKGDIPEGYSVSREKKERFSLILESASTNQTSMYLCASSPPPGQGHNEQFFGPGTRLTVL.

This chain joins TRBV18 and TRBJ2-1; 12 bases line up with TRBD2. Trimming cost V 6 bases and J 1 base; bases outside gene matches: 7. The length of the CDR3 is 17 residues. The germline gives CDR1 KGHSH, CDR2 LQKENI. The CDR3 bases are TGTGCCAGCTCGGAGACTAGCGGGAGTTGGTCCTACAATGAGCAGTTCTTC. Its translation is CASSETSGSWSYNEQFF.

V gene TRBV11-2 combines with J gene TRBJ2-7; D gene ambiguous. The V end lost 5 bases, the J end lost 0 bases, and 11 bases lay between the germline ends. Germline V gene data show CDR1 as SGHAT and CDR2 as FQNNGV. The CDR3 spans 14 residues. The DNA of the CDR3 is TGTGCCAGCAGCCCTAATGAGGACTCCTACGAGCAGTACTTC. Its protein is CASSPNEDSYEQYF.

The count of this clone is one. V gene TRBV5-6 combines with J gene TRBJ1-5; no firm D call. Germline V gene sequence: CDR1 SGHDT, CDR2 YYEEEE. CDR3 size: 12 residues. The V end lost 0 bases, the J end lost 5 bases, and 3 bases lay between the germline ends. CDR3 sequence (DNA): TGTGCCAGCAGCTTGGCGGATCAGCCCCAGCATTTT. This gives the protein CASSLADQPQHF.

The table lists this clone with a few counts. The rearrangement uses TRBV9 and TRBJ1-1; TRBD1 matches 7 bases. This CDR3 comprises 14 residues. Trimming took 2 bases from V and 6 from J; bases not matched to a gene: 7. Germline V gene lookup returns CDR1 SGDLS and CDR2 YYNGEE. The DNA for the CDR3 is TGTGCCAGCAGCGTCTCAGGGCAGGGGGCTGAAGCTTTCTTT. Amino acid sequence: CASSVSGQGAEAFF.

The chain is built from TRBV27 and TRBJ1-1, with 9 bases that match TRBD1. This CDR3 comprises 13 residues. Germline CDR1 MNHEY, CDR2 SMNVEV (reference sequence). J lost 5 bases, V lost 8 bases, and 6 bases had no gene match. CDR3 nucleotide sequence: TGTGCCAGCCGTGACAGGGGGTTGACTGAAGCTTTCTTT. This encodes CASRDRGLTEAFF.

The gene calls are TRBV5-1 and TRBJ2-3; 8 nucleotides align to TRBD1. The CDR3 consists of 14 residues. Germline-derived CDR1 and CDR2 are SGHRS and YFSETQ. Germline trimming cut 0 bases from V and 6 bases from J; bases unmatched to any gene: 3. In nucleotides, the CDR3 is TGCGCCAGCAGCTTGGACAGGGGGATGGATACGCAGTATTTT. Protein: CASSLDRGMDTQYF.

The CDR3 nucleotides are TGTGCCAGCAGTCCCGGGACAGGGGCCAATGAGCAGTTCTTC. This encodes CASSPGTGANEQFF. The rearrangement links TRBV27 to TRBJ2-1, with 10 positions matching TRBD1. V trimming: 5 bases; J trimming: 6 bases; junction bases outside the gene matches: 4. The CDR3 sequence is 14 residues long. CDR1 and CDR2 (germline): MNHEY, SMNVEV (reference sequence).

This clone was counted a single time. The rearrangement links TRBV9 to TRBJ1-5, with TRBD1 matching 7 bases. The CDR3 totals 15 residues. J lost 6 bases, V lost 2 bases, and 8 bases had no gene match. Looked up from germline, CDR1 is SGDLS and CDR2 is YYNGEE. In DNA form, the CDR3 reads TGTGCCAGCAGCGTCACAGGGGCGTTCGCTCAGCCCCAGCATTTT. It is translated as CASSVTGAFAQPQHF.

The chain recombines TRBV4-2 with TRBJ2-3; tentative D call: TRBD2 (6 bases). This CDR3 is 16 amino acids long. Trimming stripped 0 bases from V and 2 bases from J, with 12 bases between. The V gene's germline CDR1 is LGHNA and CDR2 YNFKEQ. CDR3 region: CASSQDLGGSTDTQYF. In DNA, the CDR3 is TGTGCCAGCAGCCAAGATCTGGGGGGATCCACAGATACGCAGTATTTT.

V and J are TRBV4-1 and TRBJ1-2; D is uncertain. Germline CDR1 reads MGHRA; CDR2 reads YSYEKL. Trimming took 1 base from V and 2 from J, leaving 8 bases between them. The CDR3 has 14 residues. CDR3 sequence (DNA): TGCGCCAGCAGCCAAGTTCCAACAAACTATGGCTACACCTTC. It specifies CASSQVPTNYGYTF.

CDR3 bases: TGTGCCAGCAGCTTTACGGGACAGCCCATACAAGAGACCCAGTACTTC. It yields the protein CASSFTGQPIQETQYF. J is TRBJ2-5 and V is TRBV5-4, with TRBD1 matching 7 bases. V lost 2 bases, J lost 2 bases, and 9 bases stayed unmatched. The germline V gene encodes CDR1 SGHNT and CDR2 YYREEE (reference sequence). This CDR3 has 16 amino acids.

This clone appeared a few times. The rearrangement uses TRBV30 and TRBJ1-5; D is ambiguous. The CDR3 spans 14 residues. CDR1 and CDR2 from the germline V gene are GTSNPN and SVGIG (reference sequence). With 5 bases removed from V and 0 bases from J, the gap between germline ends came to 11 bases. CDR3 in DNA: TGTGCCTGGGATCGCGGTCGTAGCAATCAGCCCCAGCATTTT. Translation: CAWDRGRSNQPQHF.

In this sample, this clone turned up once. This chain links TRBV7-9 with TRBJ2-1; 9 bases match TRBD2. In germline, CDR1 is SEHNR, CDR2 FQNEAQ (reference sequence). The CDR3 is made up of 16 amino acids. Trimming at V came to 4 bases and at J to 2 bases, leaving 6 bases not matched to a gene. The CDR3 DNA is TGTGCCAGCAGCTCTGGACTAGCGTCCCCCTACAATGAGCAGTTCTTC. It encodes CASSSGLASPYNEQFF.

The chain recombines TRBV11-1 with TRBJ2-2, with D perhaps matching TRBD2 (5 bases). V lost 1 base to trimming and J lost 3 bases, with 15 bases between them. Germline-derived CDR1 and CDR2 are SGHAT and FQDESV (reference sequence). The CDR3 runs 17 residues. This CDR3 is CASSLGSWERHTGELFF. Written as DNA, the CDR3 is TGTGCCAGCAGCTTAGGATCATGGGAGCGGCACACCGGGGAGCTGTTTTTT. Together with reference TRBV11-1 and TRBJ2-2, the CDR3 gives the full variable domain: EAEVAQSPRYKITEKSQAVAFWCDPISGHATLYWYRQILGQGPELLVQFQDESVVDDSQLPKDRFSAERLKGVDSTLKIQPAELGDSAMYLCASSLGSWERHTGELFFGEGSRLTVL.

In this sample, this clone turned up once. The CDR3 loop reads CASSSGQGHTDTQYF. For the CDR3, the DNA is TGTGCCAGCAGCTCCGGACAGGGACACACAGATACGCAGTATTTT. This chain uses TRBV7-9 with TRBJ2-3; TRBD1 matches 8 bases. CDR3 length: 15 amino acids. CDR1 SEHNR and CDR2 FQNEAQ come from the germline V gene (reference sequence). With 4 bases clipped from V and 2 bases from J, the junction kept 5 bases outside the gene matches.

The chain employs TRBV11-2 and TRBJ1-5; D remains unclear. Trimming pared 2 bases from V and 2 bases from J, leaving 4 bases between. CDR3 length equals 13 residues. The V gene's germline CDR1 is SGHAT and CDR2 FQNNGV. CDR3 coding DNA: TGTGCCAGCAGCTTAAGCGGCAATCAGCCCCAGCATTTT. It codes for CASSLSGNQPQHF.